The next 3 T cell receptor beta chains were all read from a single sample in a study of CDR3 diversity in severe acne. TCRdb reanalysed the PCR reads using MiXCR and keeps one entry per CDR3 protein. The sample gives about 84,000 distinct CDR3 sequences, around 50% of which show up once; approximately 15% is in the top ten. The sequenced sample was blood. The origin of the receptors is a male donor in good health, without acne.

This clonotype was seen at least ten times. The rearrangement joins TRBV15 to TRBJ2-6; D gene ambiguous. Per the germline V gene, CDR1 is LNHNV and CDR2 is YYDKDF (reference sequence). The CDR3 extends over 17 amino acids. Between the trimmed V and J ends, which lost 0 bases and 0 bases, there was a span of 9 bases. The CDR3 loop reads CATSRDMTASGANVLTF. The CDR3 bases are TGTGCCACCAGCAGAGATATGACGGCCTCTGGGGCCAACGTCCTGACTTTC.

V gene TRBV7-3 combines with J gene TRBJ2-1, with 13 bases identical to TRBD2. Germline CDR1 SGHTA, CDR2 FQGTGA. V was clipped by 3 bases and J by 8 bases; unmatched bases: 7. The CDR3 loop spans 16 amino acids. The CDR3, as DNA: TGTGCCAGCAGCTTGGTACTAGCGGGGGGGCGGGATGAGCAGTTCTTC. This encodes CASSLVLAGGRDEQFF.

In this sample, this clonotype turned up a few times. The chain carries TRBV29-1 and TRBJ2-7; the match to TRBD2 covers 9 bases. V lost 2 bases and J lost 0; bases outside the gene matches: 5. The CDR3 length is 15 residues. From germline, CDR1 is SQVTM and CDR2 ANQGSEA. The CDR3 loop is CSVELAGLSSYEQYF. CDR3 nucleotide sequence: TGCAGCGTTGAACTAGCGGGACTTAGCTCCTACGAGCAGTACTTC.